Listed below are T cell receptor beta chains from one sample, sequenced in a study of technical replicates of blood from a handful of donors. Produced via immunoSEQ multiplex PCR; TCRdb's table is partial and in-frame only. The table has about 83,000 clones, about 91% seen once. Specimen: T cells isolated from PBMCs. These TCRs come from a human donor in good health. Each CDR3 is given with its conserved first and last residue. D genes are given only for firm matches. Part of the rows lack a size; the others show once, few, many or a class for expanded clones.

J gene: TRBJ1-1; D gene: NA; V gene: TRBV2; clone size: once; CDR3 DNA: TGTGCCAGCAGTGAACAGGGGAGCGACACTGAAGCTTTCTTT; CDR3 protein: CASSEQGSDTEAFF
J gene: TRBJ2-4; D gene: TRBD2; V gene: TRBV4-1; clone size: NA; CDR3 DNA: TGCGCCAGCAGCCAATATGGACTAGCGGGAGACCAAAACATTCAGTACTTC; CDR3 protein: CASSQYGLAGDQNIQYF
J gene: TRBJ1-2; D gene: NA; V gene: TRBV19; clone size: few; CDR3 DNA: TGTGCCAGTAGTTTCCCAGGGGAGAGGGGCTACACCTTC; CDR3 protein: CASSFPGERGYTF
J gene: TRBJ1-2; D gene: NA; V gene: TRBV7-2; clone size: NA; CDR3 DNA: TGTGCCAGCAGCTTAGGGGGCCCTACTAACTATGGCTACACCTTC; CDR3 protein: CASSLGGPTNYGYTF
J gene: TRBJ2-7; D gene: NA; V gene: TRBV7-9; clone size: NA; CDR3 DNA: TGTGCCAGCAGCTTATCTTGGGGCTCTTCCCGTCGACACTACGAGCAGTACTTC; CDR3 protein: CASSLSWGSSRRHYEQYF
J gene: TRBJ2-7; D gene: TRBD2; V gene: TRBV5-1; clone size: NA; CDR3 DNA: TGCGCCAGCAGCCCAATAGGACTAGCGGTATACTACGAGCAGTACTTC; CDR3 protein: CASSPIGLAVYYEQYF
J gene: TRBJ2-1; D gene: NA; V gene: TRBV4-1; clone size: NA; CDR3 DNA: TGCGCCAGCAGCCAAGATCGCCTCGACTGGGGCCACCAGTTCTTC; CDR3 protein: CASSQDRLDWGHQFF
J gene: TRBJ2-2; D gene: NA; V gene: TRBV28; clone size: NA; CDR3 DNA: TGTGCCAGCCATTACACCGGGGAGCTGTTTTTT; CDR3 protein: CASHYTGELFF
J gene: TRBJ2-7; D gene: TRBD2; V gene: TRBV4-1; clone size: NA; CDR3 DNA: TGCGCCAGCAGCCAGGGAAGCGGGAGGGCCCTCTACGAGCAGTACTTC; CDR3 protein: CASSQGSGRALYEQYF
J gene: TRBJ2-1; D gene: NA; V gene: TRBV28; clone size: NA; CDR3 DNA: TGTGCCAGCAGAGAAGTGGCCGAGGGTAGGAATGAGCAGTTCTTC; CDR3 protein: CASREVAEGRNEQFF
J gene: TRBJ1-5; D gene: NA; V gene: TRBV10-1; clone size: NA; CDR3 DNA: TGCCCGCGGAGTGGTAGCAATCAGCCCCAGCATTTT; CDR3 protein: CPRSGSNQPQHF
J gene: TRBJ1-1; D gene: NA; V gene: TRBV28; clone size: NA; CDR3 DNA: TGTGCCAGCAGTCGGGTGTCGGGGGCTTTCTTT; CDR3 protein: CASSRVSGAFF
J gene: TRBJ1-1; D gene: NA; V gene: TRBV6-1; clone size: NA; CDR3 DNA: TGTGCCAGCAGTGTCCGGGTTTCGAACACTGAAGCTTTCTTT; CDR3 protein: CASSVRVSNTEAFF
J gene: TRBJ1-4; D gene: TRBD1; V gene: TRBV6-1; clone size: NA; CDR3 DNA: TGTGCCAGCAGTGACACCGGGACAGGGACTGAAAAACTGTTTTTT; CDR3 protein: CASSDTGTGTEKLFF
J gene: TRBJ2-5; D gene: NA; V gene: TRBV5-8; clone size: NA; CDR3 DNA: TGTGCCAGCAGCTCGCCGGGGATAGGAGAGACCCAGTACTTC; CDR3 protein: CASSSPGIGETQYF
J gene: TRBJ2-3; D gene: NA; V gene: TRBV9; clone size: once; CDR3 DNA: TGTGCCAGCAGCGTAGTTGATAGCTCCACAGATACGCAGTATTTT; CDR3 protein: CASSVVDSSTDTQYF
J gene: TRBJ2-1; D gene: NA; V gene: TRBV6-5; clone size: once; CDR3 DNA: TGTGCGACAGGGGAGGGTAGCTCCTACAATGAGCAGTTCTTC; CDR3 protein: CATGEGSSYNEQFF
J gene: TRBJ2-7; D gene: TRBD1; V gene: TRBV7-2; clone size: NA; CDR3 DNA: TGTGCCAGCAGGCGTACAGGGGACTACGAGCAGTACTTC; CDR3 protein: CASRRTGDYEQYF
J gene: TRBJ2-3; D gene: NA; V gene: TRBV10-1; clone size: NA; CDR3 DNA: TGCGCCAGCAGTGACTCGGGACTCACAGATACGCAGTATTTT; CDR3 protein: CASSDSGLTDTQYF
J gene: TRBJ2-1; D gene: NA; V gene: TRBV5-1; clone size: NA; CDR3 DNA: TGCGCCAGCAGCTTGGTGCAGTCCTACAATGAGCAGTTCTTC; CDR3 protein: CASSLVQSYNEQFF
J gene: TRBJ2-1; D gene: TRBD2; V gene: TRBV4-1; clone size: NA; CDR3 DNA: TGCGCCAGCAGCCTGACCGGACTAGCGGGGAATGAGCAGTTCTTC; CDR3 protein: CASSLTGLAGNEQFF
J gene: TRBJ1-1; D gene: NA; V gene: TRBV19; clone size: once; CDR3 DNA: TGTGCCAGTATGGTGGGAGGGCCGCCGAGCACTGAAGCTTTCTTT; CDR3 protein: CASMVGGPPSTEAFF
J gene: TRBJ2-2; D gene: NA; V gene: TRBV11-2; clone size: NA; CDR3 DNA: TGTGCCAGCAGCCCAGCGATCGCCGGGGAGCTGTTTTTT; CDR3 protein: CASSPAIAGELFF
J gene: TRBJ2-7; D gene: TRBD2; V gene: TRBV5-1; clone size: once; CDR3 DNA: TGCGCCAGCAGCTTGGTGGCTAGCGGGTCTGATAGCTACGAGCAGTACTTC; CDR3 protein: CASSLVASGSDSYEQYF